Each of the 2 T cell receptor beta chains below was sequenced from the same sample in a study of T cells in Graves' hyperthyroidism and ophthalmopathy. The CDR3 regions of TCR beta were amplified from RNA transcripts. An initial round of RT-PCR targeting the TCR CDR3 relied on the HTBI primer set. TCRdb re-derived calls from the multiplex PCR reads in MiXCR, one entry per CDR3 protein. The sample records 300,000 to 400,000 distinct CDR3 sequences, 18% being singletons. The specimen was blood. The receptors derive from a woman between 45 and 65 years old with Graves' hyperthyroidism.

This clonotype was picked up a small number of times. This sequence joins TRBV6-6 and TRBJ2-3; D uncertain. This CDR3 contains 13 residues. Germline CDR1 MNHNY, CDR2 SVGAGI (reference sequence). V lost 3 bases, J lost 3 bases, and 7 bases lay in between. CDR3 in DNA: TGTGCCAGCAGTTATAGAGTGACAGATACGCAGTATTTT. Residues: CASSYRVTDTQYF.

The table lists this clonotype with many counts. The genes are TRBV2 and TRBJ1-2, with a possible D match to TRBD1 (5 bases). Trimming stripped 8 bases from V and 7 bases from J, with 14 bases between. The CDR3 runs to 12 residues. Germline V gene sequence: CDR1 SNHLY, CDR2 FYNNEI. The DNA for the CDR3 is TGTGCCAGCGGCGTGGGGGTGGGTGGCTACACCTTC. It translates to CASGVGVGGYTF.